The TCR beta chain under discussion was sequenced for a study of T cells after yellow fever vaccination. Whole-study results and caveats: Weaker overall was a secondary response that nonetheless peaked faster, on day 5 versus 15. Clones that expanded after primary vaccination mostly reappeared after the booster (roughly 95% CD4, 70% to 90% CD8).

TCR cDNA was made by 5'RACE template switching, adding a universal primer site and UMIs. TCRdb redid the calling of the 5' RACE reads with MiXCR, one entry per CDR3 protein. The sample carries about 220,000 distinct CDR3 sequences, approximately 3% recorded once. This clonotype was seen a few times. Its antigen remains unidentified. The ends were cut back, 1 base at V and 3 bases at J, with 10 bases in the middle. CDR1 is GTSNPN, CDR2 SVGIG, per germline (reference sequence). The CDR3 loop spans 13 amino acids. The input for sequencing was CD4+ T cells sorted from PBMCs, taken 10 days after the yellow fever booster vaccination. The V gene is TRBV30, the J gene TRBJ2-7; D gene uncertain. The origin of this receptor is a man aged 18 to 30 who received the YFV17D yellow fever vaccine. The CDR3 reads CAWSGGVGYEQYF. The CDR3 DNA follows: TGTGCCTGGAGTGGGGGTGTGGGCTACGAGCAGTACTTC.